A selection of T cell receptor beta chains follows, all from one sample in a study of regulatory dendritic cells for organ transplantation. Sequenced by immunoSEQ multiplex PCR; TCRdb stores in-frame clones only, minus some. The table has 30,000 or so clones, roughly 85% seen once. The sample was naive CD4+ T cells from blood. All receptors come from a human donor in good health. The CDR3 runs from the conserved cysteine through the conserved F or W.

J: TRBJ1-1; V: TRBV4-1; CDR3: CASSLRGMDTEAFF
J: TRBJ1-3; V: TRBV5-4; CDR3: CASSLMDRGFSGNTIYF
J: TRBJ1-4; V: TRBV4-3; CDR3: CASSQEPRRGEKLFF
J: TRBJ2-5; V: TRBV18; CDR3: CASSPPAGGNAAETQYF
J: TRBJ1-2; V: TRBV4-2; CDR3: CASSQPQGEEGYTF
J: TRBJ1-5; V: TRBV7-2; CDR3: CASTLGQTQPQHF
J: TRBJ2-3; V: TRBV7-2; CDR3: CASSFGGAPDTQYF
J: TRBJ2-7; V: TRBV15; CDR3: CATSKKLLTGTSGGPYEQYF
J: TRBJ2-5; V: TRBV25-1; CDR3: CASSDPGGGQETQYF
J: TRBJ2-7; V: TRBV5-6; CDR3: CASSLMVSGGSFSSYEQYF
J: TRBJ2-3; V: TRBV10-3; CDR3: CAISVGRGDTQYF
J: TRBJ2-7; V: TRBV6-1; CDR3: CASSGEVVQNF
J: TRBJ1-4; V: TRBV7-2; CDR3: CASSPSRGFNEKLFF
J: TRBJ1-4; V: TRBV5-1; CDR3: CASSFQATNEKLFF
J: TRBJ1-6; V: TRBV7-9; CDR3: CASSLSEAWNSPLHF
J: TRBJ1-5; V: TRBV2; CDR3: CASRYTGEGQPQHF
J: TRBJ1-4; V: TRBV5-1; CDR3: CASGVGVEGNEKLFF
J: TRBJ2-2; V: TRBV19; CDR3: CASTLWTGGTGELFF
J: TRBJ2-1; V: TRBV5-4; CDR3: CASSLRLLYNEQFF
J: TRBJ2-2; V: TRBV9; CDR3: CASSLSPEAGELFF